The rows below give T cell receptor beta chains drawn from one sample of a study of T cells and Merkel cell carcinoma outcomes. Method: immunoSEQ multiplex PCR; TCRdb's copy keeps in-frame clones and lacks some. The sample contains thousands of clones, about 81% of which appear only once. Sequences were obtained from tumor tissue from Merkel cell carcinoma. These receptors originate from a human donor with Merkel cell carcinoma. Some clones in this sample may be carry-over from other donors' samples. CDR3s include the opening cysteine and the closing phenylalanine or tryptophan. The D gene is left open where the match is weak. Only some rows state a clone size, as once, few, many or a class for expanded clones.

d_gene | abundance | j_gene | v_gene | CDR3aa | CDR3nt
. | . | TRBJ1-2 | TRBV14 | CASSQDVARGSLCYTF | TGTGCCAGCAGCCAAGATGTGGCCAGGGGCTCTCTATGCTACACCTTC
. | . | TRBJ1-1 | TRBV7-9 | CASSLTRGGSLNTEAFF | TGTGCCAGCAGCTTAACGCGGGGAGGCAGTCTCAACACTGAAGCTTTCTTT
. | few | TRBJ2-3 | TRBV30 | CAWSRPSGGDTQYF | TGTGCCTGGAGTCGTCCTAGTGGGGGAGATACGCAGTATTTT
. | . | TRBJ2-5 | TRBV27 | CASSFGWGETQYF | TGTGCCAGCAGTTTTGGTTGGGGGGAGACCCAGTACTTC
. | . | TRBJ1-2 | TRBV14 | CASSQVSGGGGYTF | TGTGCCAGCAGCCAAGTTTCCGGGGGAGGGGGCTACACCTTC
. | . | TRBJ1-5 | TRBV18 | CASSRGDNQPQHF | TGTGCCAGCTCACGGGGGGACAATCAGCCCCAGCATTTT
. | medium-sized | TRBJ2-7 | TRBV2 | CASSVLMGSYEQYF | TGTGCCAGCAGTGTTCTTATGGGTAGCTACGAGCAGTACTTC
. | . | TRBJ1-1 | TRBV5-6 | CASSLVTGSMNTEAFF | TGTGCCAGCAGCTTGGTTACAGGGTCCATGAACACTGAAGCTTTTTTT
TRBD2 | . | TRBJ2-1 | TRBV29-1 | CSVERASLAGGPRNEQFF | TGCAGCGTTGAGAGGGCGTCCTTGGCGGGAGGGCCTAGGAATGAGCAGTTCTTC
. | . | TRBJ1-4 | TRBV6-5 | CASRQPSWTNEKLFF | TGTGCCAGCAGACAACCTTCATGGACCAATGAAAAACTGTTTTTT
. | . | TRBJ1-2 | TRBV7-2 | CASSPWGQVGYTF | TGTGCCAGCAGCCCTTGGGGGCAGGTTGGCTACACCTTC
. | . | TRBJ1-2 | TRBV4-1 | CASFSGQWSQGYTF | TGCGCCAGCTTCTCGGGCCAGTGGTCCCAAGGCTACACCTTC
. | . | TRBJ2-5 | TRBV7-2 | CASSKELRGETQYF | TGTGCCAGCAGCAAAGAGCTCAGGGGCGAGACCCAGTACTTC
. | once | TRBJ2-1 | TRBV6-5 | CASSYLGEAYNEQFF | TGTGCCAGCAGTTACTTAGGGGAGGCCTACAATGAGCAGTTCTTC
TRBD1 | . | TRBJ1-2 | TRBV28 | CASSPGTGGAGGYTF | TGTGCCAGCAGTCCCGGGACAGGGGGCGCAGGTGGCTACACCTTC
. | . | TRBJ1-5 | TRBV5-6 | CASSRWTGVGQPQHF | TGTGCCAGCAGCCGTTGGACCGGCGTTGGGCAGCCCCAGCATTTT
. | . | TRBJ2-5 | TRBV18 | CASSPPEETQYF | TGTGCCAGCTCACCACCGGAAGAGACCCAGTACTTC
. | . | TRBJ2-2 | TRBV5-6 | CASSLPNEGFNGELFF | TGTGCCAGCAGCTTACCAAATGAGGGGTTCAACGGGGAGCTGTTTTTT
. | once | TRBJ2-6 | TRBV27 | CASSLLDSYRSGANVLTF | TGTGCCAGCAGTTTATTGGACTCGTATCGCTCTGGGGCCAACGTCCTGACTTTC
. | . | TRBJ2-7 | TRBV14 | CASSQVLYQQYF | TGTGCCAGCAGCCAGGTACTTTACCAGCAGTACTTC
. | . | TRBJ1-5 | TRBV6-1 | CASSEGPPVKHF | TGTGCCAGCAGTGAAGGTCCGCCAGTCAAGCATTTT
. | . | TRBJ2-2 | TRBV27 | CASSSEGPDTGELFF | TGTGCCAGCAGTTCCGAAGGACCCGACACCGGGGAGCTGTTTTTT
. | . | TRBJ2-7 | TRBV6-6 | CASSPGHSYEQYF | TGTGCCAGCAGTCCGGGCCACTCCTACGAGCAGTACTTC
. | . | TRBJ2-2 | TRBV28 | CASSLYIHSNTGELFF | TGTGCCAGCAGTTTATATATACATTCGAACACCGGGGAGCTGTTTTTT
. | few | TRBJ2-6 | TRBV19 | CASSEGANVLTF | TGTGCCAGTAGTGAGGGGGCCAACGTCCTGACTTTC
. | medium-sized | TRBJ1-1 | TRBV6-5 | CASSYSGRTEAFF | TGTGCCAGCAGTTACTCGGGGAGGACTGAAGCTTTCTTT
. | . | TRBJ2-4 | TRBV4-3 | CASSQDRPPQPGNIQYF | TGCGCCAGCAGCCAAGATAGACCACCCCAGCCGGGAAACATTCAGTACTTC
. | . | TRBJ1-4 | TRBV5-8 | CASSLGTDGNNEKLFF | TGTGCCAGCAGCTTGGGAACGGACGGGAATAATGAAAAACTGTTTTTT
TRBD1 | . | TRBJ1-1 | TRBV15 | CATSPSLGQGRTEAFF | TGTGCCACCAGCCCCTCACTGGGACAGGGGAGGACTGAAGCTTTCTTT
. | . | TRBJ2-3 | TRBV19 | CASSTPLRGIADTQYF | TGTGCCAGTAGTACCCCGTTGAGGGGGATAGCAGATACGCAGTATTTT
. | few | TRBJ2-2 | TRBV4-3 | CASSPDLGELFF | TGCGCCAGCAGTCCGGACCTAGGGGAGCTGTTTTTT
TRBD1 | . | TRBJ1-2 | TRBV5-1 | CASSWGQSYGYTF | TGCGCCAGCAGCTGGGGACAGTCCTATGGCTACACCTTC
. | few | TRBJ2-3 | TRBV5-4 | CASSFRRTSTDTQYF | TGTGCCAGCAGCTTTAGACGGACTAGCACAGATACGCAGTATTTT
. | . | TRBJ2-1 | TRBV4-1 | CASSREDLLDLQFF | TGCGCCAGCAGCCGCGAAGATTTACTAGATTTACAGTTCTTC
. | . | TRBJ1-3 | TRBV27 | CASRFASGNTIYF | TGTGCCAGCAGGTTTGCCTCTGGAAACACCATATATTTT
. | once | TRBJ2-7 | TRBV10-2 | CASSDFPGEQYF | TGCGCCAGCAGTGACTTCCCGGGTGAGCAGTACTTC
. | . | TRBJ2-1 | TRBV10-3 | CAISFRDQQFF | TGTGCCATCAGCTTCCGGGACCAGCAGTTCTTC
TRBD2 | . | TRBJ2-5 | TRBV28 | CASSLLAGASETQYF | TGTGCCAGCAGTCTCCTAGCGGGAGCGAGTGAGACCCAGTACTTC
. | . | TRBJ2-3 | TRBV7-6 | CASSLFQSDTQYF | TGTGCCAGCAGCTTATTTCAGTCAGATACGCAGTATTTT
. | . | TRBJ1-2 | TRBV5-1 | CASSLAGTATRGYTF | TGCGCCAGCAGCTTGGCCGGGACCGCGACCAGGGGCTACACCTTC
TRBD2 | . | TRBJ2-2 | TRBV7-8 | CASSLYTPGLAGVNTGELFF | TGTGCCAGCAGCCTCTATACTCCGGGACTAGCGGGAGTAAACACCGGGGAGCTGTTTTTT
. | . | TRBJ2-5 | TRBV29-1 | CSVDREGHETQYF | TGCAGCGTCGATCGTGAAGGCCACGAGACCCAGTACTTC
. | . | TRBJ2-7 | TRBV10-3 | CAISRYLPYEQYF | TGTGCCATCAGTCGGTACTTACCCTACGAGCAGTACTTC
. | . | TRBJ2-7 | TRBV7-9 | CASSFLPGYEQYF | TGTGCCAGCAGCTTTCTTCCGGGCTACGAGCAGTACTTC
TRBD2 | . | TRBJ2-5 | TRBV7-9 | CASSPRTSGRGETQYF | TGTGCCAGCAGCCCACGGACTAGCGGGAGGGGTGAGACCCAGTACTTC
. | . | TRBJ2-3 | TRBV7-2 | CASSPMGASADTQYF | TGTGCCAGCAGCCCCATGGGGGCGTCGGCAGATACGCAGTATTTT
. | few | TRBJ1-2 | TRBV29-1 | CSVGGLKEGINYGYTF | TGCAGCGTTGGAGGACTTAAGGAGGGGATTAACTATGGCTACACCTTC
TRBD1 | few | TRBJ2-7 | TRBV10-3 | CAISESRGRGPYEQYF | TGTGCCATCAGTGAGTCGAGAGGCAGGGGGCCCTACGAGCAGTACTTC
TRBD2 | . | TRBJ2-7 | TRBV5-1 | CASSSSGLAAYEQYF | TGCGCCAGCAGCTCTTCGGGACTAGCGGCCTACGAGCAGTACTTC
. | . | TRBJ2-7 | TRBV5-4 | CASSPSQENEQYF | TGTGCCAGCAGCCCTAGCCAGGAAAACGAGCAGTACTTC
TRBD2 | once | TRBJ2-2 | TRBV9 | CASSVSGRANTGELFF | TGTGCCAGCAGCGTTAGCGGGAGGGCCAACACCGGGGAGCTGTTTTTT
. | . | TRBJ2-7 | TRBV4-1 | CASSPLIWTFYEQYF | TGCGCCAGCAGCCCCTTAATATGGACTTTCTACGAGCAGTACTTC
. | . | TRBJ2-2 | TRBV28 | CASSWGGGNTGELFF | TGTGCCAGCAGCTGGGGGGGCGGAAACACCGGGGAGCTGTTTTTT
. | once | TRBJ1-4 | TRBV4-1 | CASSQSSSFFEKLFF | TGCGCCAGCAGCCAATCATCTTCGTTCTTTGAAAAACTGTTTTTT
TRBD2 | few | TRBJ2-3 | TRBV4-1 | CASSPTSGGGTDTQYF | TGCGCCAGCAGCCCCACTAGCGGAGGGGGGACAGATACGCAGTATTTT
. | . | TRBJ2-7 | TRBV10-3 | CAISMDRTYEQYF | TGTGCCATCAGTATGGACAGAACCTACGAGCAGTACTTC
. | once | TRBJ2-3 | TRBV11-2 | CASSFWVDTDTQYF | TGTGCCAGCAGCTTTTGGGTAGACACAGATACGCAGTATTTT